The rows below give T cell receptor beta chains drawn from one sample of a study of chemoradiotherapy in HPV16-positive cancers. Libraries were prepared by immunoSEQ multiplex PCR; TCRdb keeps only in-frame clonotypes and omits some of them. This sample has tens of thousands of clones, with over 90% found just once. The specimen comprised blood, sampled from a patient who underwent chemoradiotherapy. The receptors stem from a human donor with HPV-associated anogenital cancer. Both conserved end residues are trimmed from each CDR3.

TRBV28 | ASSFLANNRYQETQY
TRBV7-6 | ASSPVSGANVLT
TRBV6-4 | ASSPRETDTQY
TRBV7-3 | ASSLGPGYSPLH
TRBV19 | ASRKGQTNTEAF
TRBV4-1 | ASSYLHNVGSDEQF
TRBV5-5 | ASSLGGNEQF
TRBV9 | ASSPESHRENGYT
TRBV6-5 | ASSYGDSPVNIQY
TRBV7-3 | ASSLTGRNQETQY
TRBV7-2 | ASSLGIVGEQY
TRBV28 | ASSLSVALILYGYT
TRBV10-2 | ASSDETGLPYEQY
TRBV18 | ASSPLPGQGPGNTIY
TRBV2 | ASSDVGLGNQPQH
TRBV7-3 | ASSLGQDYEQY
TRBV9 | ASSPQGAYEQY
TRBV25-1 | ASSEGTGVSQPQH